This TCR beta chain originates from a study of T cell clonotyping in hematopoietic cell transplantation. The assay was immunoSEQ multiplex PCR, and TCRdb's table has in-frame clones only and misses some. Of about 69,000 clones listed, around 94% were seen once; the top ten hold around 1.5%. The receptor's source is a man over 45 in good health. Some clones in this sample may be carry-over from other donors' samples. The sequenced sample consisted of peripheral blood mononuclear cells.

In nucleotides, the CDR3 is TGCGCCAGCAGCTTCAAGCCTAGCGGACAATTCTACAATGAGCAGTTCTTC. Translated: CASSFKPSGQFYNEQFF. V and J are TRBV5-1 and TRBJ2-1; TRBD2 matches 7 bases. Trimming cost V 2 bases and J 3 bases; bases outside gene matches: 11. Germline V lookup: CDR1 SGHRS, CDR2 YFSETQ. The CDR3 sequence is 17 residues long.